This is a list of T cell receptor beta chains from one sample in a study of blood T cells in healthy people across ages. TCRdb redid the calling of the 5' RACE reads with MiXCR, one entry per CDR3 protein. The sample holds 750,000 to 950,000 distinct CDR3 sequences, around 29% seen once. These sequences were also reported in another study, on T cells of mothers and their children.

Sequencing used blood. The origin of the receptors is a woman aged 40 to 49 in good health. Each CDR3 is given with its conserved first and last residue. The D gene is left open where the match is weak. Not all rows give a size; the values are once, few, many and, for expanded clones, a class.

TRBD1 TRBJ2-5 TRBV7-9 few TGTGCCAGCAGCTCCCCCGGGGACAGGGAAGAGACCCAGTACTTC CASSSPGDREETQYF
. TRBJ2-1 TRBV28 few TGTGCCAGCAGTTTGTATCAGTCCTTCTACAATGAGCAGTTCTTC CASSLYQSFYNEQFF
TRBD1 TRBJ1-6 TRBV7-2 few TGTGCCAGCAGTCCGCGAGGCCAGGGGGCGAATTCACCCCTCCACTTT CASSPRGQGANSPLHF
TRBD2 TRBJ2-7 TRBV20-1 few TGCAGTGCTAGAGATCCTAGACTAGCGGGGGACCAAACGCGGCAGTACTTC CSARDPRLAGDQTRQYF
TRBD1 TRBJ2-7 TRBV28 many TGTGCCAGCAGTTTATACAGGGGGCTGGACGAGCAGTACTTC CASSLYRGLDEQYF
TRBD1 TRBJ1-2 TRBV5-1 few TGCGCCAGCAGCTTACAGGGGAACTACTATGGCTACACCTTC CASSLQGNYYGYTF
TRBD1 TRBJ1-1 TRBV28 many TGTGCCAGTGGGACAGGGTACATCACACCCGCCCATGAAGCTTTCTTT CASGTGYITPAHEAFF
TRBD2 TRBJ2-1 TRBV3-1 few TGTGCCAGCAGCCAAGATCCGGGGGGGCTCACTGAGCAGTTCTTC CASSQDPGGLTEQFF
TRBD1 TRBJ2-5 TRBV7-2 few TGTGCCAGCAGGCGGACCGGGACAGGGGGCCGAGAGACCCAGTACTTC CASRRTGTGGRETQYF
TRBD1 TRBJ1-5 TRBV20-1 few TGCAGTGCTAGAAAACAGGGGGGCGGTCAGCCCCAGCATTTT CSARKQGGGQPQHF
. TRBJ1-1 TRBV7-2 . TGTGCCAGCAGCTTACTGATCTCCGTCACTGAAGCTTTCTTT CASSLLISVTEAFF
TRBD1 TRBJ1-1 TRBV7-9 . TGTGCCAGCAGCTTCCGGGACAGGGGTCTTACTGAAGCTTTCTTT CASSFRDRGLTEAFF
. TRBJ2-6 TRBV2 . TGTGCCAGCATTCCAGTCTCTGGGGCCAACGTCCTGACTTTC CASIPVSGANVLTF
. TRBJ1-2 TRBV7-2 few TGTGCCAGCAGCTTAATCTCTGCGGGTGATGGCTACACCTTC CASSLISAGDGYTF
. TRBJ1-4 TRBV6-6 . TGTGCCAGCGCCCCAGCGGTACCCGAAAAACTGTTTTTT CASAPAVPEKLFF
TRBD1 TRBJ1-1 TRBV5-1 . TGCGCCAGCAGCTGGGGACAGCCGATCTTAAACACTGAAGCTTTCTTT CASSWGQPILNTEAFF
. TRBJ2-6 TRBV5-1 . TGCGCCAGCAGCGTGTCTCTCGTCGGGGGCCCTGGGGCCAACGTCCTGACTTTC CASSVSLVGGPGANVLTF
. TRBJ2-4 TRBV27 few TGTGCCAGCAGTCTTGGCGGAGGGCGCATTCAGTACTTC CASSLGGGRIQYF
TRBD1 TRBJ2-6 TRBV5-1 many TGCGCCAGCAGCACGGGACAGATGTCTGGGGCCAACGTCCTGACTTTC CASSTGQMSGANVLTF
. TRBJ1-1 TRBV28 . TGTGCCGGCAGCAACACAGGGAGGGCTTTCTTT CAGSNTGRAFF
. TRBJ2-7 TRBV28 . TGTGCCAGCAGTTACCCCGGGACAACGACCTACGAGCAGTACTTC CASSYPGTTTYEQYF
. TRBJ1-1 TRBV2 once TGTGCCAACAGCTCTGCCCGGACAGCGTCGGGCACTGAAGCTTTCTTT CANSSARTASGTEAFF
. TRBJ2-5 TRBV7-2 . TGTGCCAGCAGCTTGATGGCGGGAAAGGCAGAGACCCAGTACTTC CASSLMAGKAETQYF
. TRBJ2-3 TRBV7-8 many TGTGCCAGCAGCTTGGGACCTCAGCCCACCACAGATACGCAGTATTTT CASSLGPQPTTDTQYF
. TRBJ2-6 TRBV11-2 . TGTGCCAGCAGCGAGGGAGGCGCTGGGACCAACGTCCTGACTTTC CASSEGGAGTNVLTF
. TRBJ1-1 TRBV6-5 . TGTGCCAGCAGTTCTCGGGTCGATCTGGGCACTGAAGCTTTCTTT CASSSRVDLGTEAFF
. TRBJ1-2 TRBV7-9 many TGTGCCAGCAGCCGAGGGGGGCTTGAACATGGCTACACCTTC CASSRGGLEHGYTF
TRBD1 TRBJ1-5 TRBV13 few TGTGCCAGCAGCTTAGGCAGGGGGAAATATCAGCCCCAGCATTTT CASSLGRGKYQPQHF
TRBD2 TRBJ2-1 TRBV6-5 . TGTGCCAGCAGTTATAAGGCTAGCGGGAGGGCCGTGAATGAGCAGTTCTTC CASSYKASGRAVNEQFF
TRBD1 TRBJ2-7 TRBV4-1 . TGCGCCAGCAGCCAACCCCGGGACAGGACTTCCTACGAGCAGTACTTC CASSQPRDRTSYEQYF
TRBD2 TRBJ2-1 TRBV12-3/TRBV12-4 . TGTGCCAGCAGTCAGAGGACTAGCGGGAGGGTTGAGCAGTTCTTC CASSQRTSGRVEQFF
TRBD2 TRBJ2-6 TRBV28 once TGTGCCAGCAGTACTCACCGGGGGGACTTGCAATCTGGGGCCAACGTCCTGACTTTC CASSTHRGDLQSGANVLTF
TRBD2 TRBJ2-1 TRBV20-1 few TGCAGTGCTAGAGTCCCTAGCGGGGGGCACAATGAGCAGTTCTTC CSARVPSGGHNEQFF